These 26 T cell receptor beta chains were all obtained from the same sample, sequenced in a study of T cells in localized non-small cell lung cancer. Sequencing was performed with immunoSEQ multiplex PCR; in TCRdb, only in-frame clones are kept and a portion is missing. In the table there are several hundred clones, around 21% of which are singletons. Specimen: lung tumor tissue, collected before any cancer treatment. These receptors were collected from a male donor aged 60 or older with stage I lung adenocarcinoma.

This clone appeared a few times. The chain links TRBV6-8 to TRBJ2-7, with TRBD2 identical over 7 bases. The CDR3 is made up of 16 amino acids. The V segment lost 5 bases and the J segment 6 bases; nucleotides outside the gene matches: 16. Germline values: CDR1 MNHGY, CDR2 SAAAGT. DNA for the CDR3: TGTGCCAGCAGTGGGCCCCTTTTCTCGGGGGGTGGCGAGCAGTACTTC. As protein: CASSGPLFSGGGEQYF.

The chain combines TRBV14 with TRBJ2-2; a weak D match, TRBD2 (6 bases). Trimming took 4 bases from V and 1 from J, leaving 16 bases between them. This CDR3 has 17 residues. The germline V gene has CDR1 SGHDN and CDR2 FVKESK. The CDR3 DNA follows: TGTGCCAGCAGCCGCCCCTTTGGAGCGGGGAACACCGGGGAGCTGTTTTTT. Encoded protein: CASSRPFGAGNTGELFF.

This clone was detected a few times. V and J are TRBV9 and TRBJ2-2; D may be TRBD2 (6 bases). CDR1 and CDR2 (germline): SGDLS, YYNGEE. CDR3 length: 15 amino acids. V gave up 0 bases and J gave up 7 bases, with 13 bases separating them. The CDR3 nucleotides are TGTGCCAGCAGCGTAGTGGCGGGGTCCGGCGGGGAGCTGTTTTTT. Translation: CASSVVAGSGGELFF. Drawing the rest from reference TRBV9 and TRBJ2-2, the complete variable domain is DSGVTQTPKHLITATGQRVTLRCSPRSGDLSVYWYQQSLDQGLQFLIQYYNGEERAKGNILERFSAQQFPDLHSELNLSSLELGDSALYFCASSVVAGSGGELFFGEGSRLTVL.

The chain combines TRBV29-1 with TRBJ1-1; no clear D. Germline CDR1 reads SQVTM; CDR2 reads ANQGSEA. Trimming pared 4 bases from V and 1 base from J, leaving 10 bases between. This CDR3 region has 13 residues. The CDR3 reads CSVVSISNTEAFF. The CDR3 region has the DNA TGCAGCGTTGTAAGCATCTCGAACACTGAAGCTTTCTTT.

This rearrangement joins TRBV29-1 to TRBJ1-1, with TRBD1 as a possible D gene (5 bases). The CDR3 has 13 amino acids. In germline, CDR1 is SQVTM, CDR2 ANQGSEA. V was shortened by 6 bases and J by 1 base, with 12 bases between the two germline ends. DNA of the CDR3: TGCAGCGTGGTCCGGACACAGAACACTGAAGCTTTCTTT. Protein product: CSVVRTQNTEAFF.

This sequence joins TRBV5-1 and TRBJ2-7; 11 bases agree with TRBD1. The trim removed 1 base at V and 1 base at J, leaving 10 bases unmatched. Germline values: CDR1 SGHRS, CDR2 YFSETQ. The CDR3 runs to 18 residues. CDR3 sequence: CASSLWAGQGAISYEQYF. CDR3 in DNA: TGCGCCAGCAGCTTGTGGGCCGGACAGGGGGCCATATCCTACGAGCAGTACTTC.

CDR3 loop: CASTGRGSVVGNEKLFF. The CDR3 DNA sequence: TGTGCCAGCACCGGACGCGGTTCAGTTGTAGGTAATGAAAAACTGTTTTTT. The rearrangement uses TRBV6-8 and TRBJ1-4; D is undetermined. The CDR3 is 17 residues long. V was pared by 7 bases and J by 4 bases, with 22 bases between. From germline, CDR1 is MNHGY and CDR2 SAAAGT.

Here the CDR3 DNA reads TGTGCCAGCAGTTACTCAAAAGGGAGAGGCTACACCTTC. Translation gives CASSYSKGRGYTF. The rearrangement links TRBV6-8 to TRBJ1-2; D remains unclear. The length of the CDR3 is 13 residues. Trimming shortened V by 0 bases and J by 8 bases, and 10 bases separated the two germline ends. Per the germline V gene, CDR1 is MNHGY and CDR2 is SAAAGT.

This sequence joins TRBV5-1 and TRBJ1-1, with a tentative D call TRBD1 (6 bases). The CDR3 extends over 14 amino acids. With 4 bases removed from V and 2 bases from J, the gap between germline ends came to 12 bases. In germline, CDR1 is SGHRS, CDR2 YFSETQ. The chain's CDR3 is CASSITGQNTEAFF. The CDR3 nucleotides are TGCGCCAGCAGCATAACGGGACAAAACACTGAAGCTTTCTTT.

This chain links TRBV30 with TRBJ2-3, with a weak D call TRBD2 (5 bases). V shed 1 base and J shed 2 bases, with 13 bases lying between them. The CDR3 is made up of 15 amino acids. CDR1 GTSNPN and CDR2 SVGIG come from the germline V gene (reference sequence). This chain's CDR3 is CAWSEGVPNTDTQYF. CDR3 nucleotide sequence: TGTGCCTGGAGTGAGGGAGTACCAAACACAGATACGCAGTATTTT. The whole variable domain, filled in from reference TRBV30 and TRBJ2-3, reads SQTIHQWPATLVQPVGSPLSLECTVEGTSNPNLYWYRQAAGRGLQLLFYSVGIGQISSEVPQNLSASRPQDRQFILSSKKLLLSDSGFYLCAWSEGVPNTDTQYFGPGTRLTVL.

This clone was observed a handful of times. This chain joins TRBV14 and TRBJ2-7, with 7 bases lining up with TRBD1. CDR3 size: 14 residues. After removal of 2 bases from V and 5 bases from J, the junction contained 6 bases not matched to a gene. The germline V gene encodes CDR1 SGHDN and CDR2 FVKESK. Here the CDR3 DNA reads TGTGCCAGCAGCCAACCCAGGGGGTTGAACGAGCAGTACTTC. As protein: CASSQPRGLNEQYF.

This clone is large. The V call is TRBV30, the J call TRBJ2-6; either TRBD1 or TRBD2 may supply D (6 bases each). The V end lost 4 bases, the J end lost 3 bases, and 13 bases lay between the germline ends. The CDR3 is 15 residues long. From germline, CDR1 is GTSNPN and CDR2 SVGIG (reference sequence). The CDR3 reads CAWTRGADGANVLTF. As DNA, the CDR3 is TGTGCCTGGACAAGGGGGGCGGATGGGGCCAACGTCCTGACTTTC.

The chain employs TRBV7-2 and TRBJ1-2; TRBD1 might be the D (6 bases). The germline V and J ends were trimmed by 4 bases and 11 bases, with 17 bases remaining between them. Germline CDR1 reads SGHTA; CDR2 reads FQGNSA. The CDR3 extends over 13 amino acids. CDR3 loop: CASSWTERTPYTF. DNA for the CDR3: TGTGCCAGCAGCTGGACAGAAAGGACCCCGTACACCTTC.

Sample share makes this clone hyperexpanded. The rearrangement links TRBV19 to TRBJ1-1; 9 bases match TRBD1. Losses at the gene ends were 4 bases for V and 6 bases for J; bases not matched to a gene: 6. This CDR3 has 14 residues. The germline V gene encodes CDR1 LNHDA and CDR2 SQIVND (reference sequence). The chain's CDR3 is CASSNTGGSAEAFF. CDR3 in DNA: TGTGCCAGTAGTAACACAGGGGGCAGTGCTGAAGCTTTCTTT.

V gene TRBV28 combines with J gene TRBJ1-1, with unresolved D. The CDR3 has 15 amino acids. From germline, CDR1 is MDHEN and CDR2 SYDVKM. With 2 bases removed from V and 3 bases from J, the gap between germline ends came to 13 bases. Here the CDR3 DNA reads TGTGCCAGCAGTTTAGTCTCGGGGTGGTACACTGAAGCTTTCTTT. Translation gives CASSLVSGWYTEAFF.

This clone was seen just once. The genes are TRBV28 and TRBJ2-2; D is ambiguous. Trimming pared 4 bases from V and 2 bases from J, leaving 8 bases between. Germline V gene data show CDR1 as MDHEN and CDR2 as SYDVKM. The CDR3 has 14 amino acids. CDR3 region: CASSSLLNTGELFF. The CDR3 coding sequence is TGTGCCAGCAGTTCCCTTTTAAACACCGGGGAGCTGTTTTTT.

This clone is labeled as large. The V gene is TRBV6-8, the J gene TRBJ1-1, with D perhaps matching TRBD1 (5 bases). Per the germline V gene, CDR1 is MNHGY and CDR2 is SAAAGT. The CDR3 totals 15 residues. V lost 4 bases and J lost 2, with 14 bases in between. CDR3 sequence: CASSFTGTTNTEAFF. In DNA form, the CDR3 reads TGTGCCAGCAGTTTTACCGGGACCACTAACACTGAAGCTTTCTTT.

This clone was seen only a few times. V and J are TRBV19 and TRBJ1-2; 9 positions agree with TRBD1. The CDR3 has 14 residues. CDR1 is LNHDA and CDR2 is SQIVND in the germline V gene (reference sequence). J was trimmed by 7 bases and V by 10 bases; bases with no gene match: 13. The CDR3 spells CATSATGGSGGYTF. CDR3 sequence (DNA): TGTGCCACTTCCGCGACAGGGGGGAGCGGTGGCTACACCTTC.

The chain recombines TRBV14 with TRBJ1-1, with 7 positions matching TRBD1. The germline CDR1 and CDR2 sequences are SGHDN and FVKESK. This CDR3 spans 15 amino acids. Trimming at V came to 3 bases and at J to 1 base, leaving 5 bases not matched to a gene. In DNA form, the CDR3 reads TGTGCCAGCAGCCACAGGACAGGTTGGAACACTGAAGCTTTCTTT. Translated: CASSHRTGWNTEAFF. Full variable domain (missing parts from reference TRBV14 and TRBJ1-1): EAGVTQFPSHSVIEKGQTVTLRCDPISGHDNLYWYRRVMGKEIKFLLHFVKESKQDESGMPNNRFLAERTGGTYSTLKVQPAELEDSGVYFCASSHRTGWNTEAFFGQGTRLTVV.

The J gene is TRBJ2-7, the V gene TRBV23-1; a possible D gene is TRBD2 (6 bases). TRBV23-1 is identified as an open reading frame with a role that is uncertain. V was shortened by 0 bases and J by 3 bases, with 15 bases between the two germline ends. This CDR3 is built from 16 residues. The DNA of the CDR3 is TGCGCCAGCAGTCAATCGTCCCGGGGGTCCGACTACGAGCAGTACTTC. Its translation: CASSQSSRGSDYEQYF.

The chain carries TRBV11-3 and TRBJ2-1; D assignment may be TRBD1 or TRBD2 (5 bases each). Germline CDR1 and CDR2: SGHNT and YENEEA. V lost 5 bases and J lost 8, with 19 bases in between. This CDR3 comprises 15 residues. This CDR3 is CASSPDMVTGHEQFF. The CDR3 DNA reads TGTGCCAGCAGCCCGGATATGGTAACGGGGCATGAGCAGTTCTTC. Complete variable domain (other parts from reference TRBV11-3 and TRBJ2-1): EAGVVQSPRYKIIEKKQPVAFWCNPISGHNTLYWYLQNLGQGPELLIRYENEEAVDDSQLPKDRFSAERLKGVDSTLKIQPAELGDSAVYLCASSPDMVTGHEQFFGPGTRLTVL.

The chain links TRBV15 to TRBJ1-4; D is ambiguous. V lost 0 bases and J 5 bases, leaving 7 bases between the germline ends. The CDR3 totals 14 residues. Germline CDR1 reads LNHNV; CDR2 reads YYDKDF (reference sequence). The CDR3 coding sequence is TGTGCCACCAGCAGAGATCTCGGGAATGAAAAACTGTTTTTT. Its translation is CATSRDLGNEKLFF.

The CDR3 spells CSVASALETEAFF. The CDR3 region has the DNA TGCAGCGTTGCCAGTGCCCTGGAGACTGAAGCTTTCTTT. This rearrangement joins TRBV29-1 to TRBJ1-1; no clear D gene. Germline CDR1 reads SQVTM; CDR2 reads ANQGSEA. Trimming pared 4 bases from V and 5 bases from J, leaving 14 bases between. CDR3 length: 13 amino acids.

Only a few counts were recorded for this clone. The rearrangement links TRBV11-3 to TRBJ2-5; D assignment may be TRBD1 or TRBD2 (5 bases each). CDR3 size: 14 residues. Germline lookup yields CDR1 SGHNT and CDR2 YENEEA. Trimming took 7 bases from V and 2 from J, leaving 14 bases between them. CDR3 residues: CASNDRGLQETQYF. The CDR3 DNA follows: TGTGCCAGCAACGATCGGGGCTTACAAGAGACCCAGTACTTC.

This clone was seen only a few times. The rearrangement uses TRBV4-1 and TRBJ1-1, with a possible D match to TRBD1 (6 bases). CDR3 length: 14 amino acids. Trimming pared 4 bases from V and 3 bases from J, leaving 12 bases between. In germline, CDR1 is MGHRA, CDR2 YSYEKL. CDR3 nucleotide sequence: TGCGCCAGCAGCCCGGGGGGCTCGGACACTGAAGCTTTCTTT. Its protein product is CASSPGGSDTEAFF.

The chain couples TRBV7-1 to TRBJ1-1; D is uncertain. TRBV7-1 carries the ORF label, with uncertain function. Trimming took off 6 bases at V and 1 base at J, with 9 bases between the two ends. This CDR3 spans 13 amino acids. The CDR3 sequence is CASSKSENTEAFF. The CDR3 nucleotides are TGTGCCAGCAGTAAAAGTGAGAACACTGAAGCTTTCTTT.